The T cell receptor beta chain under discussion was sequenced for a study of regulatory T cells in long-lasting Graves disease. Points from the study as a whole: Favoring TRBV28, TRBJ1-2 and TRBJ2-5 was a feature seen in persistent disease. Persistent Graves' patients showed less TCR diversity than newly diagnosed patients showed. Persistent patients shared more public clonotypes (approximately 2,500) than new patients (roughly 970).

In building TCR beta libraries, iRepertoire HTBI primers were used together with Arm-PCR of CDR3 regions. A single record per CDR3 protein comes from TCRdb applying MiXCR to the multiplex PCR reads. The sample has 300,000 to 350,000 distinct CDR3 sequences; around 19% are singletons. The CDR3 is 14 amino acids. Germline CDR1 is MNHEY and CDR2 is SMNVEV (reference sequence). Time point indicated: persistent/refractory GD, antithyroid drugs over 5 years with positive TRAb. From PBMCs, RNA was extracted and then used to make the TCR library. Patients were enrolled at an endocrinology department in Xi'an, China. This clonotype was counted a few times. Its antigen is still unknown. A clone one base away is much larger, so this may be a read error.

The sample was peripheral blood mononuclear cells (PBMCs), taken when the disease was refractory, from a patient treated with antithyroid drugs. This clonotype originated in a female donor with Graves disease. V gene TRBV27 combines with J gene TRBJ2-7; 13 nucleotides align to TRBD2. As DNA, the CDR3 is TGTGCCAGCAGAGGACTAGCGGGAGAATACGGGCAGTACTTC. Translation: CASRGLAGEYGQYF.